One sample yielded the 7 T cell receptor beta chains listed below, sequenced in a study of shared clonotypes between healthy human individuals (dated by TCRdb to 2019 to 2021). Libraries were made using the immunoSEQ multiplex PCR assay. The immuneACCESS repertoire file appears here via TCRdb, limited to in-frame rearrangements. These files lack a portion of the clones; in checked studies, under half of the deficit traces to unresolved V genes, and the cause of the others is not known. The sample profile shows 1.4 million or so clones; approximately 98.5% of them were found once. The ten largest make up around 0.38% of the sample. Source material: naive CD4+ T cells sorted from blood. Sample cell subset or site, as interpreted from the label and publication: CD45RA+ positively selected. These receptors were taken from a man in his thirties or forties in good health.

V and J are TRBV5-1 and TRBJ2-5; TRBD2 agrees at 9 bases. This CDR3 is 16 amino acids long. Germline V gives CDR1 SGHRS, CDR2 YFSETQ. Unmatched junction bases numbered 14, after V lost 4 bases and J lost 7 bases. The CDR3 sequence is CASSHEVAGVKGTQYF. In nucleotides, the CDR3 is TGCGCCAGCAGCCATGAGGTAGCGGGAGTCAAAGGGACCCAGTACTTC.

J is TRBJ2-7 and V is TRBV2, with TRBD2 identical over 8 bases. This CDR3 region has 15 residues. V shed 2 bases and J 9 bases; nucleotides not matched to a gene: 12. Germline V gene sequence: CDR1 SNHLY, CDR2 FYNNEI. CDR3 nucleotides: TGTGCCAGCAGTGAACTGCGGGAGGCTTTTGGAGGGCAGTACTTC. Protein sequence: CASSELREAFGGQYF.

The chain is built from TRBV5-1 and TRBJ2-7; 10 nucleotides line up with TRBD2. This CDR3 has 15 residues. The junction had 6 bases not matched to a gene; V was cut back by 3 bases and J by 3 bases. In germline, CDR1 is SGHRS, CDR2 YFSETQ. Here the CDR3 DNA reads TGCGCCAGCAGCTCAACTAGCGGGATGTTCTACGAGCAGTACTTC. Translated, it gives CASSSTSGMFYEQYF.

This chain connects TRBV7-2 to TRBJ2-7; 10 nucleotides line up with TRBD2. From germline, CDR1 is SGHTA and CDR2 FQGNSA. CDR3 length: 16 amino acids. V lost 3 bases to trimming and J lost 2 bases; unmatched junction nucleotides: 7. The CDR3: CASSLGVSGRAYEQYF. In nucleotides, the CDR3 is TGTGCCAGCAGCTTGGGGGTCAGCGGGAGGGCCTACGAGCAGTACTTC.

The J gene is TRBJ2-1, the V gene TRBV10-3, with 7 bases fitting TRBD2. Germline V gene sequence: CDR1 ENHRY, CDR2 SYGVKD. CDR3 length: 15 amino acids. Trimming removed 4 bases from V and 3 bases from J; junction bases left unmatched: 6. CDR3 sequence (DNA): TGTGCCATCAGTGGGACTACGGGGGGCTACAATGAGCAGTTCTTC. It is translated as CAISGTTGGYNEQFF.

V is TRBV5-5 and J is TRBJ1-5; the D gene is possibly TRBD1 (5 bases). This CDR3 comprises 16 residues. The V gene lost 4 bases and the J gene lost 6 bases, with 20 bases spanning the gap. The germline gives CDR1 SGHKS, CDR2 YYEKEE (reference sequence). The DNA for the CDR3 is TGTGCCAGCAGCCGGCTATGGGGAGGGGTAACTCAGCCCCAGCATTTT. Its translation is CASSRLWGGVTQPQHF. Based on the CDR3 plus reference TRBV5-5 and TRBJ1-5, the full variable domain is DAGVTQSPTHLIKTRGQQVTLRCSPISGHKSVSWYQQVLGQGPQFIFQYYEKEERGRGNFPDRFSARQFPNYSSELNVNALLLGDSALYLCASSRLWGGVTQPQHFGDGTRLSIL.

The V and J genes are TRBV11-2 and TRBJ2-1; unclear D gene. Germline V gene lookup returns CDR1 SGHAT and CDR2 FQNNGV. The length of the CDR3 is 13 residues. The V gene lost 1 base and the J gene lost 7 bases, with 8 bases spanning the gap. Written as DNA, the CDR3 is TGTGCCAGCAGCTTAGGGCCGATTAATGAGCAGTTCTTC. Its translation is CASSLGPINEQFF. Using reference TRBV11-2 and TRBJ2-1 for the parts outside the CDR3, the full variable domain is EAGVAQSPRYKIIEKRQSVAFWCNPISGHATLYWYQQILGQGPKLLIQFQNNGVVDDSQLPKDRFSAERLKGVDSTLKIQPAKLEDSAVYLCASSLGPINEQFFGPGTRLTVL.